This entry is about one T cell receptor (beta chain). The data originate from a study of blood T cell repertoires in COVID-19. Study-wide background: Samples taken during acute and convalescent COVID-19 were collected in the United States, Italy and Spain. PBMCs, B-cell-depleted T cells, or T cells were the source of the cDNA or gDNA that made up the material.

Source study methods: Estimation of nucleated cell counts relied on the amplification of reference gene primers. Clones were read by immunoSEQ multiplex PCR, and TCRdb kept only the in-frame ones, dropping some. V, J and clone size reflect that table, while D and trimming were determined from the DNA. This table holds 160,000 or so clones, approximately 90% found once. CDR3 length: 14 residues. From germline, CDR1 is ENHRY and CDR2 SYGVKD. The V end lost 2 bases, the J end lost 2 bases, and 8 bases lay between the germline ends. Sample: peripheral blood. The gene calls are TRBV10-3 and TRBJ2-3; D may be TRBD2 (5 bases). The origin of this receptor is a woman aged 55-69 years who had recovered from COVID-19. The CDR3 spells CAISERGNTDTQYF. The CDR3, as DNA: TGTGCCATCAGTGAGCGGGGTAACACAGATACGCAGTATTTT.